A single sample is the source of the 26 T cell receptor beta chains below, sequenced in a study of metastatic and nonmetastatic thyroid tumors (dated by TCRdb to about 2020). Library preparation used PCR. The sample was run on an Illumina HiSeq 4000. The public reads were reanalyzed by TCRdb: fastp trimming at Q25, MiXCR alignment, in-frame beta chains only. Present in this sample are around 26,000 clones, roughly 12% of which were seen just once. Roughly 13% of the sample comes from the top ten. None of the patients had been given any treatment before thyroid surgery. The sequencing input was blood. The origin of the receptors is a female donor with papillary thyroid cancer or a benign thyroid nodule (not recorded which). Some clones in this sample may be carry-over from other donors' samples.

This clone has ten or more counts. The chain couples TRBV7-8 to TRBJ2-4, with 8 positions matching TRBD1. In germline, CDR1 is SGHVS, CDR2 FQNEAQ. J lost 0 bases, V lost 5 bases, and 6 bases had no gene match. The CDR3 covers 16 residues. DNA for the CDR3: TGTGCCAGCAGCCTTAGGGACAGGCTAGCCAAAAACATTCAGTACTTC. This gives the protein CASSLRDRLAKNIQYF.

Only one count was recorded for this clone. J is TRBJ2-7 and V is TRBV18, with a weak D call TRBD2 (6 bases). The CDR3 consists of 14 residues. Trimming shortened V by 3 bases and J by 6 bases, and 15 bases separated the two germline ends. Per the germline V gene, CDR1 is KGHSH and CDR2 is LQKENI. The CDR3 coding sequence is TGTGCCAGCTCACCCGGGACTCCCGGTCTCGAGCAGTACTTC. The encoded protein is CASSPGTPGLEQYF.

This clone has at least ten counts. The chain joins TRBV5-1 to TRBJ1-3; TRBD1 might be the D (6 bases). This CDR3 has 17 amino acids. Trimming pared 2 bases from V and 2 bases from J, leaving 17 bases between. CDR1 and CDR2 from the germline V gene are SGHRS and YFSETQ. The CDR3 spells CASSLNDFTGTGNTIYF. CDR3 sequence (DNA): TGCGCCAGCAGCTTAAATGACTTTACAGGGACTGGAAACACCATATATTTT.

This clone has ten or more counts. The rearrangement joins TRBV29-1 to TRBJ1-1, with D perhaps TRBD1 (5 bases). Trimming took off 7 bases at V and 1 base at J, with 19 bases between the two ends. The CDR3 length is 15 residues. Germline values: CDR1 SQVTM, CDR2 ANQGSEA. The CDR3 sequence is CSAEGTGGANTEAFF. CDR3 in DNA: TGCAGCGCCGAGGGGACTGGGGGAGCGAACACTGAAGCTTTCTTT.

This clone has a count of ten or more. This chain uses TRBV5-5 with TRBJ1-1; D is possibly TRBD1 (6 bases). The germline V gene has CDR1 SGHKS and CDR2 YYEKEE (reference sequence). The CDR3 is made up of 16 amino acids. Between the trimmed V and J ends, which lost 7 bases and 4 bases, there was a span of 23 bases. The DNA for the CDR3 is TGTGCCAGCCGCTCCCAATTTCGTTTAGGGGGCACTGAAGCTTTCTTT. This sequence encodes CASRSQFRLGGTEAFF. Full variable domain (outside the CDR3, taken from reference TRBV5-5 and TRBJ1-1): DAGVTQSPTHLIKTRGQQVTLRCSPISGHKSVSWYQQVLGQGPQFIFQYYEKEERGRGNFPDRFSARQFPNYSSELNVNALLLGDSALYLCASRSQFRLGGTEAFFGQGTRLTVV.

Sample share makes this clone medium-sized. The chain joins TRBV24-1 to TRBJ2-7; TRBD2 aligns across 8 bases. The CDR3 consists of 16 residues. Germline-derived CDR1 and CDR2 are KGHDR and SFDVKD. The ends lost 4 bases at V and 2 bases at J; junction bases unmatched: 9. CDR3 protein: CATSDPTSGRAYEQYF. CDR3 sequence (DNA): TGTGCCACCAGTGACCCCACTAGCGGTCGGGCCTACGAGCAGTACTTC.

This clone was detected ten times or more. The chain recombines TRBV14 with TRBJ1-5; D possibly corresponds to TRBD1 (6 bases). CDR1 SGHDN and CDR2 FVKESK come from the germline V gene. The CDR3 has 14 amino acids. V lost 1 base and J 7 bases, leaving 11 bases between the germline ends. The CDR3 nucleotides read TGTGCCAGCAGCCAAGGTGGGGGGCTCCAGCCCCAGCATTTT. Translating gives CASSQGGGLQPQHF.

This clone was detected many times. The rearrangement links TRBV5-1 to TRBJ2-6; 9 positions match TRBD2. Per germline, CDR1 SGHRS and CDR2 YFSETQ. Germline trimming cut 0 bases from V and 2 bases from J; bases unmatched to any gene: 3. There are 17 residues in the CDR3. The CDR3 DNA follows: TGCGCCAGCAGCTTGGTCGCTAGCGGGACTGGGGCCAACGTCCTGACTTTC. It is translated as CASSLVASGTGANVLTF.

This chain connects TRBV20-1 to TRBJ2-7; 11 bases map to TRBD2. This CDR3 region has 21 residues. V lost 5 bases and J lost 5; bases outside the gene matches: 29. From germline, CDR1 is DFQATT and CDR2 SNEGSKA (reference sequence). The CDR3 DNA is TGCAGTGCTGCGAAGCCCCGAGTTATGAGGCTTAGCGGGAGGGCCTTGCACGAGCAGTACTTC. Translation gives CSAAKPRVMRLSGRALHEQYF.

There are a few counts of this clone. The rearrangement uses TRBV28 and TRBJ2-1; D is possibly TRBD1 or TRBD2 (6 bases each). The CDR3 has 16 residues. V lost 3 bases and J 4 bases, leaving 16 bases between the germline ends. CDR1 MDHEN and CDR2 SYDVKM come from the germline V gene. DNA for the CDR3: TGTGCCAGCAGTTTCCACAGGGAGGCTGGTTACAATGAGCAGTTCTTC. It is translated as CASSFHREAGYNEQFF.

This clone was counted many times. The CDR3 loop is CASSEEISGQPQHF. The CDR3 DNA follows: TGTGCCAGCAGTGAAGAAATTTCGGGTCAGCCCCAGCATTTT. This chain connects TRBV2 to TRBJ1-5; D gene ambiguous. From germline, CDR1 is SNHLY and CDR2 FYNNEI. The V end lost 1 base, the J end lost 6 bases, and 10 bases lay between the germline ends. The CDR3 runs 14 residues.

This clone was recorded many times. V gene TRBV7-2 combines with J gene TRBJ1-5; D remains unclear. This CDR3 has 14 amino acids. Trimming left V 2 bases short and J 2 bases short, with 7 bases between. CDR1 and CDR2 from the germline V gene are SGHTA and FQGNSA. CDR3 sequence reads: CASSLTGGNQPQHF. The CDR3 DNA is TGTGCCAGCAGCTTAACGGGAGGCAATCAGCCCCAGCATTTT.

This clone was picked up many times. The chain recombines TRBV27 with TRBJ2-1, with 9 bases lining up with TRBD2. The CDR3 sequence is 15 residues long. Looked up from germline, CDR1 is MNHEY and CDR2 is SMNVEV (reference sequence). The trim removed 2 bases at V and 5 bases at J, leaving 4 bases unmatched. The CDR3 spells CASSLSLAGNNEQFF. The CDR3 DNA reads TGTGCCAGCAGTTTAAGTCTAGCGGGAAACAATGAGCAGTTCTTC.

In this sample, this clone turned up many times. CDR3 residues: CASSGGWETGELFF. The CDR3 DNA is TGCGCCAGCAGCGGAGGATGGGAAACCGGGGAGCTGTTTTTT. V gene TRBV5-1 combines with J gene TRBJ2-2; D is perhaps TRBD2 (5 bases). Trimming stripped 4 bases from V and 5 bases from J, with 12 bases between. Germline V gene data show CDR1 as SGHRS and CDR2 as YFSETQ. The CDR3 has 14 residues.

This clone was seen at least ten times. This chain uses TRBV7-9 with TRBJ2-1; unclear D gene. The CDR3 consists of 14 residues. V was trimmed by 2 bases and J by 7 bases, leaving 12 bases between them. Germline loops: CDR1 SEHNR, CDR2 FQNEAQ (reference sequence). In DNA, the CDR3 is TGTGCCAGCAGCTTAAGCCCAGGCAGAAATGAGCAGTTCTTC. The encoded protein is CASSLSPGRNEQFF.

At least ten counts were recorded for this clone. This chain uses TRBV20-1 with TRBJ2-1, with D hard to call. The germline CDR1 and CDR2 sequences are DFQATT and SNEGSKA (reference sequence). The CDR3 has 12 residues. Trimming removed 3 bases from V and 6 bases from J, with 9 bases in between. The CDR3 spells CSARLIGNEQFF. The CDR3 coding sequence is TGCAGTGCTAGGTTGATTGGCAATGAGCAGTTCTTC.

Many counts were recorded for this clone. The V gene is TRBV19, the J gene TRBJ2-5; the match to TRBD2 covers 14 bases. Germline loops: CDR1 LNHDA, CDR2 SQIVND (reference sequence). The CDR3 has 16 amino acids. V shed 3 bases, J shed 4 bases, and the junction held 4 bases outside the gene matches. CDR3 sequence reads: CASSIQGLAGAETQYF. As DNA, the CDR3 is TGTGCCAGTAGTATCCAGGGACTAGCGGGAGCAGAGACCCAGTACTTC.

By share, this clone counts as medium-sized. The chain carries TRBV30 and TRBJ1-5, with 7 bases matching TRBD1. Germline CDR1 reads GTSNPN; CDR2 reads SVGIG (reference sequence). The CDR3 covers 13 residues. V was pared by 2 bases and J by 5 bases, with 3 bases of the junction left unmatched. CDR3 sequence (DNA): TGTGCCTGGAGTTTTACAGGGGATCAGCCCCAGCATTTT. Its protein product is CAWSFTGDQPQHF.

The chain recombines TRBV30 with TRBJ2-7; 7 bases are a match to TRBD2. The CDR3 sequence is 13 residues long. V shed 1 base and J 3 bases; nucleotides not matched to a gene: 3. Germline V CDR1 and CDR2: GTSNPN, SVGIG (reference sequence). The CDR3 coding sequence is TGTGCCTGGAGTGGGGGACTACTCTACGAGCAGTACTTC. This encodes CAWSGGLLYEQYF.

This clone was counted between two and nine times. Other nucleotide sequences in the sample specify the same CDR3. The genes are TRBV12-3 or TRBV12-4 and TRBJ1-5, with D unclear. Trimming shortened V by 5 bases and J by 7 bases, and 15 bases separated the two germline ends. This CDR3 comprises 14 residues. CDR3 sequence (DNA): TGTGCCAGCAGTCCTGCGTCTGGGAGCCAGCCCCAGCATTTT. Its translation: CASSPASGSQPQHF.

This clone was seen at least ten times. The CDR3 nucleotides read TGCGCCAGCAGCCGAACAGGGGTCACCGGGGAGCTGTTTTTT. The encoded protein is CASSRTGVTGELFF. The J gene is TRBJ2-2, the V gene TRBV4-1, with 7 nucleotides matching TRBD1. CDR3 size: 14 residues. CDR1 is MGHRA and CDR2 is YSYEKL in the germline V gene. Unmatched junction bases numbered 3, after V lost 4 bases and J lost 4 bases.

This clone was observed at least ten times. The chain joins TRBV12-3 or TRBV12-4 to TRBJ1-6; D ambiguous. The V end was cut by 4 bases, the J end by 7 bases, with 17 bases between. The CDR3 runs 16 residues. DNA of the CDR3: TGTGCCAGCAGTTCCAGGAGCCCACTGGAAAATTCACCCCTCCACTTT. Translating gives CASSSRSPLENSPLHF.

This clone was observed many times. The chain uses TRBV2 and TRBJ1-4; 8 bases are a match to TRBD1. Germline V lookup: CDR1 SNHLY, CDR2 FYNNEI. The CDR3 consists of 15 residues. The V gene end was trimmed by 3 bases and the J gene end by 4 bases; junction bases not matched to a gene: 4. The CDR3 here is CASSELTGVNEKLFF. CDR3 sequence (DNA): TGTGCCAGCAGTGAGCTGACAGGGGTTAATGAAAAACTGTTTTTT.

This chain joins TRBV5-1 and TRBJ1-1; D gene uncertain. The length of the CDR3 is 11 residues. The germline V gene has CDR1 SGHRS and CDR2 YFSETQ. V was cut by 0 bases and J by 7 bases, with 4 bases left in between. The CDR3 loop reads CASSLGVEAFF. In DNA form, the CDR3 reads TGCGCCAGCAGCTTGGGTGTTGAAGCTTTCTTT.

This clone was picked up a small number of times. The V gene is TRBV27, the J gene TRBJ1-5; perhaps TRBD1 as D (6 bases). Per the germline V gene, CDR1 is MNHEY and CDR2 is SMNVEV (reference sequence). Trimming shortened V by 10 bases and J by 3 bases, and 19 bases separated the two germline ends. The CDR3 loop spans 15 amino acids. The CDR3 nucleotides are TGTGCCACCCCCAGGGGAGGTAGGGACAATCAGCCCCAGCATTTT. Protein: CATPRGGRDNQPQHF.

This clone has a count of ten or more. The chain is built from TRBV9 and TRBJ1-5, with D hard to call. The CDR3 runs 15 residues. Germline CDR1 and CDR2: SGDLS and YYNGEE. The germline V and J ends were trimmed by 4 bases and 0 bases, with 11 bases remaining between them. This CDR3 reads CASSFGPDSNQPQHF. CDR3 in DNA: TGTGCCAGCAGCTTCGGACCGGATAGCAATCAGCCCCAGCATTTT.